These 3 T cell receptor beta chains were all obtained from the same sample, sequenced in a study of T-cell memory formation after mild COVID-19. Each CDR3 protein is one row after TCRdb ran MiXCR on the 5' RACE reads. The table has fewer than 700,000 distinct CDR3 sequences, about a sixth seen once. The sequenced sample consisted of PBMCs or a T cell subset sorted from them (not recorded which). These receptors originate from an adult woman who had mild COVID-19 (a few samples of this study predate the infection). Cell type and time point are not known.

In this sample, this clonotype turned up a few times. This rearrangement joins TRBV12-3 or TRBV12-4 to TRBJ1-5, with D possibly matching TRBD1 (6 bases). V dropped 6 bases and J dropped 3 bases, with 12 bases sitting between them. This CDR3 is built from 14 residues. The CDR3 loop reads CASSPGGFNQPQHF. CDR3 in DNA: TGTGCCAGCAGCCCGGGGGGCTTCAATCAGCCCCAGCATTTT.

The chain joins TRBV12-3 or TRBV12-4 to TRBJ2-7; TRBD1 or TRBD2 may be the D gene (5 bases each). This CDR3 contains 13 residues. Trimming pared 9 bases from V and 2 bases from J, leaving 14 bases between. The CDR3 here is CARSRGKTYEQYF. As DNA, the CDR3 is TGTGCCAGATCCCGGGGCAAAACCTACGAGCAGTACTTC.

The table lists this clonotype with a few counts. Here the CDR3 reads CASSWTGVVNEQFF. The CDR3 DNA sequence: TGTGCCTCTTCATGGACAGGGGTGGTCAATGAGCAGTTCTTC. The chain joins TRBV7-2 to TRBJ2-1, with 9 positions matching TRBD1. V lost 11 bases to trimming and J lost 6 bases; unmatched junction nucleotides: 11. The germline V gene encodes CDR1 SGHTA and CDR2 FQGNSA. The CDR3 extends over 14 amino acids.